A single sample gave rise to the 10 T cell receptor beta chains below, sequenced in a study of blood T cell repertoires in COVID-19 (dated by TCRdb to 2020 to 2022). The library came from the immunoSEQ multiplex PCR assay. Held by TCRdb, this immuneACCESS table contains in-frame sequences only and omits some clones. Under half of the omission traces to an unresolved V gene where checked; the cause of the rest is unknown. The sample contains roughly 240,000 clones, about 84% of them found a single time. The top ten clones comprise 2% to 2.5% of the sample. Sample: PBMCs or T cells enriched from blood (not recorded which). Receptors originate from a woman aged 50 to 60 who had recovered from COVID-19.

Turning to this clone: An end of the junction differs from the germline gene, which may be a read error. V gene TRBV7-7 combines with J gene TRBJ2-5, with TRBD2 matching 7 bases. This CDR3 has 16 amino acids. Germline lookup yields CDR1 SSHAT and CDR2 FNYEAQ (reference sequence). CDR3 sequence (DNA): TGTGCTAGCAGCCGCCGACTAGCTTCGACTCGGGAGACCCAGTACTTC. Residues: CASSRRLASTRETQYF. The variable domain in full, with the rest retrieved from reference TRBV7-7 and TRBJ2-5, is GAGVSQSPRYKVTKRGQDVTLRCDPISSHATLYWYQQALGQGPEFLTYFNYEAQPDKSGLPSDRFSAERPEGSISTLTIQRTEQRDSAMYRCASSRRLASTRETQYFGPGTRLLVL.

V is TRBV11-3 and J is TRBJ2-1, with D uncertain. The CDR3 extends over 14 amino acids. V lost 4 bases and J lost 8, with 15 bases in between. The germline gives CDR1 SGHNT, CDR2 YENEEA. The CDR3 bases are TGTGCCAGCAGCTCCCTCCCGCTAGTGCATGAGCAGTTCTTC. Its protein is CASSSLPLVHEQFF.

This chain joins TRBV2 and TRBJ1-5, with 10 bases lining up with TRBD1. The germline V gene encodes CDR1 SNHLY and CDR2 FYNNEI. The CDR3 is made up of 13 amino acids. Trimming removed 8 bases from V and 6 bases from J; junction bases left unmatched: 4. The CDR3 is CASLRDRGQPQHF. The CDR3 DNA reads as TGTGCCAGCTTGCGGGACAGGGGTCAGCCCCAGCATTTT.

The rearrangement uses TRBV5-6 and TRBJ2-7; weak D call: TRBD1 (6 bases). Trimming took 4 bases from V and 9 from J, leaving 20 bases between them. The germline V gene has CDR1 SGHDT and CDR2 YYEEEE. This CDR3 is 14 amino acids long. The CDR3 coding sequence is TGTGCCAGCAGCCCCCCTCGACAGGAAACCCCGCAGTACTTC. As protein: CASSPPRQETPQYF.

The rearrangement links TRBV2 to TRBJ2-3, with a weak D call TRBD1 (6 bases). The CDR3 totals 14 residues. V lost 6 bases and J lost 4, with 14 bases in between. The germline CDR1 and CDR2 sequences are SNHLY and FYNNEI. The CDR3 reads CASSASPGADTQYF. DNA of the CDR3: TGTGCCAGCAGCGCTTCGCCAGGGGCAGATACGCAGTATTTT.

The CDR3 DNA sequence: TGTGCCAGCAGCTCCTCTAGCGGACTCTCCTACGAGCAGTACTTC. Amino acid sequence: CASSSSSGLSYEQYF. The chain uses TRBV11-2 and TRBJ2-7, with 7 bases identical to TRBD2. The germline V gene has CDR1 SGHAT and CDR2 FQNNGV. V shed 4 bases and J 0 bases; nucleotides not matched to a gene: 6. The CDR3 sequence is 15 residues long.

J is TRBJ2-5 and V is TRBV7-9; D is perhaps TRBD1 (7 bases). V lost 5 bases and J lost 4, with 17 bases in between. This CDR3 region has 15 residues. Germline V gives CDR1 SEHNR, CDR2 FQNEAQ (reference sequence). CDR3 loop: CASSPLQGGLETQYF. The CDR3 region has the DNA TGTGCCAGCAGCCCCTTGCAGGGGGGCCTAGAGACCCAGTACTTC.

The chain uses TRBV28 and TRBJ1-2; D ambiguous. Per the germline V gene, CDR1 is MDHEN and CDR2 is SYDVKM. This CDR3 spans 13 amino acids. V was cut by 6 bases and J by 2 bases, with 10 bases left in between. The CDR3 is CASRIQANYGYTF. The DNA of the CDR3 is TGTGCCAGCAGAATCCAGGCCAACTATGGCTACACCTTC.

Remarks on this clone: A read error may produce the germline difference seen at one junction end. The chain joins TRBV7-7 to TRBJ2-2; 8 bases match TRBD2. The CDR3 totals 18 residues. Germline V lookup: CDR1 SSHAT, CDR2 FNYEAQ (reference sequence). The CDR3 loop is CASSPRLAGGTNTGELFF. The DNA for the CDR3 is TGTGCTAGCAGTCCGAGGTTGGCGGGGGGCACTAACACCGGGGAGCTGTTTTTT.

The CDR3 DNA reads TGTGCCAGCAGCCCTGACCGGGACAGTGAGCAGTTCTTC. Protein product: CASSPDRDSEQFF. The chain joins TRBV7-3 to TRBJ2-1; TRBD1 aligns across 7 bases. The CDR3 runs to 13 residues. The V gene end was trimmed by 5 bases and the J gene end by 9 bases; junction bases not matched to a gene: 7. The V gene's germline CDR1 is SGHTA and CDR2 FQGTGA. The full variable domain, rest sourced from reference TRBV7-3 and TRBJ2-1, is GAGVSQTPSNKVTEKGKYVELRCDPISGHTALYWYRQSLGQGPEFLIYFQGTGAADDSGLPNDRFFAVRPEGSVSTLKIQRTERGDSAVYLCASSPDRDSEQFFGPGTRLTVL.